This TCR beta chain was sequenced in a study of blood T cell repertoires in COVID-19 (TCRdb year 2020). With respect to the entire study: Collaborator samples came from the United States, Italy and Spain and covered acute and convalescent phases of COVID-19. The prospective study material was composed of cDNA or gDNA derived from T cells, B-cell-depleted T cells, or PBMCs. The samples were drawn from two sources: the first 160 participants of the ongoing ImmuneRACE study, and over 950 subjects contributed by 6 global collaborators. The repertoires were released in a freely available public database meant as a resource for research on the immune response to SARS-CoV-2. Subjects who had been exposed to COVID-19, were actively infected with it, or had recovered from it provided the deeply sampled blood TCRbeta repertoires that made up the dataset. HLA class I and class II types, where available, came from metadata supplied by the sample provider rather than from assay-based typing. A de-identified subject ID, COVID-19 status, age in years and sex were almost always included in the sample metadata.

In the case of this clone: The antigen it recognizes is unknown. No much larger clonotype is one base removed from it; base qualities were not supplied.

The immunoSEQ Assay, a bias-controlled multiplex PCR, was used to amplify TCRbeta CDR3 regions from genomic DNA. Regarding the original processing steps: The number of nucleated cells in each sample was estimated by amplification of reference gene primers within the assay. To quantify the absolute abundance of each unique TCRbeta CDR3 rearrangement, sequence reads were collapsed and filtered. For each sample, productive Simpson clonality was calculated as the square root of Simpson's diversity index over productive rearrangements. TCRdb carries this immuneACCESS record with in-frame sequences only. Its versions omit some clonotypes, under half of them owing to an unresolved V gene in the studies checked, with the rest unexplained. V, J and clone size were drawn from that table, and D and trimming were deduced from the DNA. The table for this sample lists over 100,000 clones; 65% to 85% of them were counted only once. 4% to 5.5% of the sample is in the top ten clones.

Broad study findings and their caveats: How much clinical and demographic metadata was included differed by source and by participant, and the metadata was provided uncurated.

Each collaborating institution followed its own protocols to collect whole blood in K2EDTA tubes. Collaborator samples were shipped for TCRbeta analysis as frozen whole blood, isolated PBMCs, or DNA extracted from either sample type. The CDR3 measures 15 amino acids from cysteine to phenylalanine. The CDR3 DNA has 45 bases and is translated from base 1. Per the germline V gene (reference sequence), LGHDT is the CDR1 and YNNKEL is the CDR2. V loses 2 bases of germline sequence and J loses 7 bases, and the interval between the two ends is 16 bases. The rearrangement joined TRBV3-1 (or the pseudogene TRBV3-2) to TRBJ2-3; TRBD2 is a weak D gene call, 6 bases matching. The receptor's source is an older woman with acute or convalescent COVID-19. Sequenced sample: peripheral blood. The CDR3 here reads CASSQKSSSEHTQYF. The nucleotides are TGTGCCAGCAGCCAAAAGAGTTCTAGCGAACATACGCAGTATTTT.